A single sample gave rise to the 31 T cell receptor beta chains below, sequenced in a study of T cells in Graves' hyperthyroidism and ophthalmopathy (dated by TCRdb to between 2019 and 2020). The library was prepared using multiplex PCR. The instrument given in TCRdb is Illumina HiSeq 2000. The TCR beta CDR3 regions were amplified from RNA transcripts. The TCR CDR3 was subjected to a first round of RT-PCR using the HTBI primer set and the Qiagen OneStep RT-PCR kit. TCRdb handled the public reads itself, with Q25 trimming in fastp and clone calling in MiXCR, and kept productive beta chains. Here each entry gathers all rows of one CDR3 protein and keeps the most common genes and DNA. In all, the sample holds about 350,000 distinct CDR3 sequences, and about 15% of those were seen once. The ten largest account for 20% to 25% of the sample. The source material was blood. All receptors derive from a woman aged 25 to 39 with Graves' hyperthyroidism.

This clonotype has a handful of counts. The chain links TRBV28 to TRBJ2-6, with D unresolved. The germline gives CDR1 MDHEN, CDR2 SYDVKM. The CDR3 has 15 amino acids. Deletions cut 2 bases from V and 2 bases from J, with 7 bases between. Written as DNA, the CDR3 is TGTGCCAGCAGTTTAAGGTGGACTGGGGCCAACGTCCTGACTTTC. Translating it yields CASSLRWTGANVLTF.

The table lists this clonotype with many counts. The V call is TRBV20-1, the J call TRBJ2-3, with 10 nucleotides matching TRBD2. Germline V gene sequence: CDR1 DFQATT, CDR2 SNEGSKA (reference sequence). Trimming took 0 bases from V and 2 from J; bases not matched to a gene: 11. CDR3 length: 18 amino acids. In DNA form, the CDR3 reads TGCAGTGCTAGAGACGCCATTGTCCTAGCGGGGGTCACAGATACGCAGTATTTT. It translates to CSARDAIVLAGVTDTQYF.

In this sample, this clonotype turned up a few times. A much more abundant neighbour one base away suggests this may be a read error. In nucleotides, the CDR3 is TGTGCCAGCGGTTCGGGACAGGGTTGGGACGAGCAGTACTTC. This codes for CASGSGQGWDEQYF. The chain combines TRBV27 with TRBJ2-7, with 9 bases fitting TRBD1. The CDR3 contains 14 residues. Germline lookup yields CDR1 MNHEY and CDR2 SMNVEV (reference sequence). With V trimmed by 8 bases and J by 5 bases, 10 bases remained unmatched.

This clonotype was counted ten times or more. The chain couples TRBV11-2 to TRBJ2-3, with 7 bases aligning to TRBD1. CDR3 length: 16 amino acids. CDR1 and CDR2 from the germline V gene are SGHAT and FQNNGV. J was trimmed by 8 bases and V by 3 bases; bases with no gene match: 14. The CDR3: CASSFRQGWIGGTQYF. The CDR3, as DNA: TGTGCCAGCAGCTTCCGACAGGGATGGATTGGGGGTACGCAGTATTTT. The full variable domain, with the rest looked up from reference TRBV11-2 and TRBJ2-3, is EAGVAQSPRYKIIEKRQSVAFWCNPISGHATLYWYQQILGQGPKLLIQFQNNGVVDDSQLPKDRFSAERLKGVDSTLKIQPAKLEDSAVYLCASSFRQGWIGGTQYFGPGTRLTVL.

This sequence joins TRBV5-6 and TRBJ2-2, with TRBD2 as a possible D gene (6 bases). This CDR3 has 15 amino acids. The germline gives CDR1 SGHDT, CDR2 YYEEEE. V was shortened by 2 bases and J by 3 bases, with 11 bases between the two germline ends. This CDR3 reads CASSFRGTYTGELFF. CDR3 nucleotide sequence: TGTGCCAGCAGCTTCCGGGGGACTTACACCGGGGAGCTGTTTTTT. Looking up the rest from reference TRBV5-6 and TRBJ2-2 gives the full variable domain: DAGVTQSPTHLIKTRGQQVTLRCSPKSGHDTVSWYQQALGQGPQFIFQYYEEEERQRGNFPDRFSGHQFPNYSSELNVNALLLGDSALYLCASSFRGTYTGELFFGEGSRLTVL.

There are many counts of this clonotype. The V call is TRBV5-6, the J call TRBJ1-1; D possibly corresponds to TRBD1 (6 bases). The CDR3 runs to 13 residues. Trimming removed 2 bases at V and 7 bases at J, with 12 bases between. Germline V gives CDR1 SGHDT, CDR2 YYEEEE. The CDR3 nucleotides are TGTGCCAGCAGCTTCGGGACATCAAGTGAAGCTTTCTTT. Translated: CASSFGTSSEAFF.

This clonotype appeared many times. The J gene is TRBJ2-1, the V gene TRBV9; D perhaps matches TRBD2 (5 bases). CDR3 size: 14 residues. CDR1 is SGDLS, CDR2 YYNGEE, per germline. The V end lost 4 bases, the J end lost 4 bases, and 12 bases lay between the germline ends. CDR3 amino acids: CASSMRATYNEQFF. In nucleotides, the CDR3 is TGTGCCAGCAGCATGCGGGCCACGTACAATGAGCAGTTCTTC.

This clonotype was found a few times. This rearrangement joins TRBV3-1 to TRBJ1-3, with D unresolved. V dropped 1 base and J dropped 4 bases, with 8 bases sitting between them. The CDR3 loop spans 14 amino acids. Germline V lookup: CDR1 LGHDT, CDR2 YNNKEL (reference sequence). In DNA, the CDR3 is TGTGCCAGCAGCCAAGGCCCCTGGGGAAACACCATATATTTT. Its translation is CASSQGPWGNTIYF.

This clonotype has ten or more counts. The J gene is TRBJ2-3, the V gene TRBV11-3, with 8 nucleotides matching TRBD1. Germline V gene sequence: CDR1 SGHNT, CDR2 YENEEA. CDR3 size: 16 residues. Germline trimming cut 4 bases from V and 0 bases from J; bases unmatched to any gene: 6. The CDR3 nucleotides are TGTGCCAGCAGCTCCGGGACAGGTGATAGCACAGATACGCAGTATTTT. Translated: CASSSGTGDSTDTQYF.

This clonotype has ten or more counts. CDR3 sequence (DNA): TGTGCCAGCAGCTTACGAAGAACCTCCTACGAGCAGTACTTC. It codes for CASSLRRTSYEQYF. This chain joins TRBV7-2 and TRBJ2-7, with D unclear. Germline loops: CDR1 SGHTA, CDR2 FQGNSA. CDR3 length equals 14 residues. V was trimmed by 2 bases and J by 0 bases, leaving 8 bases between them.

There are many counts of this clonotype. The chain links TRBV30 to TRBJ1-1; 8 bases line up with TRBD1. Germline V gives CDR1 GTSNPN, CDR2 SVGIG (reference sequence). The CDR3 spans 14 residues. V was clipped by 0 bases and J by 1 base; unmatched bases: 1. CDR3 protein: CAWSVTGGNTEAFF. DNA for the CDR3: TGTGCCTGGAGTGTAACAGGGGGGAACACTGAAGCTTTCTTT. Together with reference TRBV30 and TRBJ1-1, the CDR3 gives the full variable domain: SQTIHQWPATLVQPVGSPLSLECTVEGTSNPNLYWYRQAAGRGLQLLFYSVGIGQISSEVPQNLSASRPQDRQFILSSKKLLLSDSGFYLCAWSVTGGNTEAFFGQGTRLTVV.

The chain couples TRBV6-1 to TRBJ1-1; 7 bases match TRBD1. Per the germline V gene, CDR1 is MNHNS and CDR2 is SASEGT. The CDR3 is 16 residues long. The trim removed 2 bases at V and 8 bases at J, leaving 14 bases unmatched. Written as DNA, the CDR3 is TGTGCCAGCAGTGAAATGGCAGGGGGATCTAGCGGGGAAGCTTTCTTT. Its translation: CASSEMAGGSSGEAFF.

With respect to this clonotype: A much bigger clone sits one base away, suggesting this may be a read error. The genes are TRBV11-3 and TRBJ2-1, with D possibly being TRBD2 (6 bases). The CDR3 has 15 amino acids. Germline V gene data show CDR1 as SGHNT and CDR2 as YENEEA. The CDR3 DNA is TGTGCCAGCAGCGTCGCCGGGGCGGGGCGGGATGAGCAGTCCTTC. Translated, it gives CASSVAGAGRDEQSF.

V usage is TRBV20-1 and J usage is TRBJ2-3; TRBD2 matches at 12 bases. The CDR3 is 15 amino acids. Looked up from germline, CDR1 is DFQATT and CDR2 is SNEGSKA (reference sequence). Trimming at V came to 6 bases and at J to 0 bases, leaving 4 bases not matched to a gene. CDR3 DNA: TGCAGTGCCGCCGGGACTAGCGGGAGCACAGATACGCAGTATTTT. Translation gives CSAAGTSGSTDTQYF.

A few counts support this clonotype. The CDR3: CSVVISGTEAFF. CDR3 DNA: TGCAGCGTTGTAATTTCGGGCACTGAAGCTTTCTTT. The rearrangement links TRBV29-1 to TRBJ1-1; D remains unclear. V was cut by 4 bases and J by 4 bases, with 10 bases left in between. Germline CDR1 and CDR2: SQVTM and ANQGSEA. This CDR3 has 12 amino acids.

This clonotype was seen only a few times. V gene TRBV5-6 combines with J gene TRBJ2-7; 7 nucleotides align to TRBD1. CDR1 and CDR2 (germline): SGHDT, YYEEEE. The trim removed 5 bases at V and 2 bases at J, leaving 16 bases unmatched. The CDR3 totals 17 residues. The CDR3 DNA follows: TGTGCCAGCAGGCTGGCGTACCCGGGACAGAAGACCTACGAGCAGTACTTC. Protein sequence: CASRLAYPGQKTYEQYF.

J is TRBJ2-7 and V is TRBV15; no clear D gene. This CDR3 contains 13 residues. CDR1 is LNHNV and CDR2 is YYDKDF in the germline V gene (reference sequence). Trimming removed 1 base at V and 3 bases at J, with 7 bases between. CDR3 nucleotide sequence: TGTGCCACCAGCAGAGGACTGAACTACGAGCAGTACTTC. This gives the protein CATSRGLNYEQYF.

At least ten counts were recorded for this clonotype. The CDR3: CSAKGGRASTAKNIQYF. The CDR3 region has the DNA TGCAGTGCAAAGGGGGGGAGGGCCTCCACAGCCAAAAACATTCAGTACTTC. The chain uses TRBV20-1 and TRBJ2-4, with a weak D call TRBD2 (7 bases). The CDR3 has 17 amino acids. V lost 6 bases to trimming and J lost 0 bases, with 21 bases between them. Germline V gives CDR1 DFQATT, CDR2 SNEGSKA (reference sequence).

V gene TRBV6-5 combines with J gene TRBJ2-2, with D uncertain. Germline values: CDR1 MNHEY, CDR2 SVGAGI. CDR3 length: 14 residues. Trimming took 4 bases from V and 0 from J, leaving 6 bases between them. CDR3 sequence: CASSSDANTGELFF. In DNA form, the CDR3 reads TGTGCCAGCAGTTCCGACGCGAACACCGGGGAGCTGTTTTTT.

The chain carries TRBV20-1 and TRBJ2-3; 14 bases match TRBD2. V lost 5 bases, J lost 0 bases, and 10 bases stayed unmatched. The CDR3 is 18 residues long. Germline values: CDR1 DFQATT, CDR2 SNEGSKA (reference sequence). CDR3 amino acids: CSAGGGLAGGSSTDTQYF. In nucleotides, the CDR3 is TGCAGTGCTGGGGGTGGACTAGCGGGAGGTTCGAGCACAGATACGCAGTATTTT.

This clonotype was counted many times. This chain uses TRBV14 with TRBJ1-1, with D unresolved. Germline CDR1 reads SGHDN; CDR2 reads FVKESK. V was shortened by 4 bases and J by 1 base, with 10 bases between the two germline ends. The CDR3 loop spans 14 amino acids. CDR3 sequence reads: CASSPMGWNTEAFF. The CDR3 DNA reads as TGTGCCAGCAGCCCTATGGGGTGGAACACTGAAGCTTTCTTT.

In its sample, this clonotype was seen many times. The V gene is TRBV12-3 or TRBV12-4, the J gene TRBJ2-2; no reliable D call. Trimming took 4 bases from V and 10 from J, leaving 10 bases between them. The CDR3 consists of 12 residues. CDR3 coding DNA: TGTGCCAGCAGTTCCCCCTCCGAGGAGCTGTTTTTT. This translates into CASSSPSEELFF.

This clonotype has at least ten counts. The J gene is TRBJ2-3, the V gene TRBV28; a possible D gene is TRBD1 (6 bases). The CDR3 loop spans 13 amino acids. Germline values: CDR1 MDHEN, CDR2 SYDVKM. Trimming removed 7 bases from V and 3 bases from J, with 11 bases in between. CDR3 nucleotide sequence: TGTGCCAGCATTCAGGGGACGACAGATACGCAGTATTTT. It specifies CASIQGTTDTQYF.

The chain combines TRBV25-1 with TRBJ2-3; perhaps TRBD2 as D (6 bases). The CDR3 length is 13 residues. Trimming took off 4 bases at V and 3 bases at J, with 8 bases between the two ends. In germline, CDR1 is MGHDK, CDR2 SYGVNS. CDR3 residues: CASSVSGTDTQYF. In DNA form, the CDR3 reads TGTGCCAGCAGTGTTAGCGGAACAGATACGCAGTATTTT.

This clonotype was seen at least ten times. The rearrangement uses TRBV28 and TRBJ1-1; 10 bases align to TRBD1. This CDR3 has 14 amino acids. V shed 7 bases, J shed 1 base, and the junction held 3 bases outside the gene matches. The germline CDR1 and CDR2 sequences are MDHEN and SYDVKM. CDR3 region: CASKGQGWNTEAFF. The CDR3 DNA reads TGTGCCAGCAAGGGACAGGGGTGGAACACTGAAGCTTTCTTT.

This clonotype came up a few times. The chain uses TRBV28 and TRBJ2-2; D unclear. The length of the CDR3 is 13 residues. The ends were cut back, 3 bases at V and 7 bases at J, with 9 bases in the middle. The germline V gene has CDR1 MDHEN and CDR2 SYDVKM. Here the CDR3 DNA reads TGTGCCAGCAGTTTTGAGTCGGTCGGGGAGCTGTTTTTT. This sequence encodes CASSFESVGELFF.

This clonotype was picked up many times. V usage is TRBV7-2 and J usage is TRBJ1-2; 8 bases agree with TRBD1. V lost 5 bases, J lost 7 bases, and 18 bases stayed unmatched. Germline values: CDR1 SGHTA, CDR2 FQGNSA. The length of the CDR3 is 17 residues. This CDR3 reads CASSLFVWTGKTGGYTF. The DNA for the CDR3 is TGTGCCAGCAGCCTATTCGTCTGGACAGGGAAAACGGGTGGCTACACCTTC.

This clonotype showed up just a few times. The chain is built from TRBV19 and TRBJ2-3; no clear D. The CDR3 extends over 13 amino acids. Germline CDR1 reads LNHDA; CDR2 reads SQIVND (reference sequence). Trimming removed 3 bases at V and 2 bases at J, with 6 bases between. CDR3 loop: CASSMLATDTQYF. In DNA form, the CDR3 reads TGTGCCAGTAGTATGCTGGCCACAGATACGCAGTATTTT.

In its sample, this clonotype was seen a few times. V and J are TRBV5-1 and TRBJ2-7; the D call may be TRBD1 or TRBD2 (5 bases each). This CDR3 region has 14 residues. Germline V gives CDR1 SGHRS, CDR2 YFSETQ. Between the trimmed V and J ends, which lost 7 bases and 3 bases, there was a span of 17 bases. CDR3 DNA sequence: TGCGCCAGCGCTAGGGGCACTAGGGACTACGAGCAGTACTTC. Amino acid sequence: CASARGTRDYEQYF.

The sample holds many counts of this clonotype. The chain uses TRBV20-1 and TRBJ2-1; D perhaps matches TRBD1 (6 bases). Germline-derived CDR1 and CDR2 are DFQATT and SNEGSKA (reference sequence). The CDR3 has 14 residues. V was pared by 5 bases and J by 8 bases, with 19 bases between. The CDR3 DNA reads TGCAGTGCTCTACAGGGTAGGGGAGCGGATGAGCAGTTCTTC. Encoded protein: CSALQGRGADEQFF.

The rearrangement links TRBV20-1 to TRBJ2-5, with 9 positions matching TRBD1. The germline V gene encodes CDR1 DFQATT and CDR2 SNEGSKA (reference sequence). V shed 6 bases and J 4 bases; nucleotides not matched to a gene: 12. The CDR3 totals 15 residues. In DNA form, the CDR3 reads TGCAGTGCAACACGGGGGACAGGGCCAGGAGAGACCCAGTACTTC. As protein: CSATRGTGPGETQYF.